A single sample is the source of the 13 T cell receptor beta chains below, sequenced in a study of T cells in Graves' hyperthyroidism and ophthalmopathy. It was RNA transcripts that yielded the amplified TCR beta CDR3 regions. In the first-round RT-PCR of the TCR CDR3, the HTBI primer set was used. One entry per CDR3 protein results from TCRdb running MiXCR on the multiplex PCR reads. The sample holds hundreds of thousands of distinct CDR3 sequences, about 45% seen once. The sequenced material came from peripheral blood or thyroid tissue (not recorded which). Source of these receptors: a woman aged 18 to 35 with Graves' hyperthyroidism.

This clonotype was picked up one time. The rearrangement links TRBV24-1 to TRBJ2-7; 7 bases agree with TRBD1. With 3 bases clipped from V and 5 bases from J, the junction kept 9 bases outside the gene matches. The CDR3 runs to 15 residues. Per germline, CDR1 KGHDR and CDR2 SFDVKD. CDR3 bases: TGTGCCACCAGTGATCCGACAGGGAGAGCCGACGAGCAGTACTTC. Amino acid sequence: CATSDPTGRADEQYF.

The chain recombines TRBV24-1 with TRBJ2-3; 8 bases line up with TRBD1. With 12 bases clipped from V and 2 bases from J, the junction kept 6 bases outside the gene matches. CDR3 length: 13 residues. Looked up from germline, CDR1 is KGHDR and CDR2 is SFDVKD. The DNA for the CDR3 is TGTGCCGCCGGACAGGGTCCCACAGATACGCAGTATTTT. This gives the protein CAAGQGPTDTQYF.

Concerning this clonotype: A much larger clone differs by one base, so this may be a read error. The chain employs TRBV10-3 and TRBJ2-7, with D unresolved. The CDR3 covers 14 residues. V was clipped by 0 bases and J by 0 bases, with 6 bases between them. Germline-derived CDR1 and CDR2 are ENHRY and SYGVKD. The CDR3 coding sequence is TGTGCCATCAGTGAGTCCGGCGGCTCCTACGAGCAGTACTTC. As protein: CAISESGGSYEQYF.

The J gene is TRBJ1-1, the V gene TRBV10-3; TRBD1 matches at 8 bases. This CDR3 is built from 16 residues. V trimming: 3 bases; J trimming: 1 base; junction bases outside the gene matches: 7. Germline-derived CDR1 and CDR2 are ENHRY and SYGVKD. CDR3: CAISERTGTANTEAFF. The CDR3, as DNA: TGTGCCATCAGTGAAAGGACAGGGACGGCGAACACTGAAGCTTTCTTT.

Only a few counts were recorded for this clonotype. The chain recombines TRBV7-2 with TRBJ1-1; 8 bases map to TRBD1. Germline V lookup: CDR1 SGHTA, CDR2 FQGNSA. V shed 5 bases and J 8 bases; nucleotides not matched to a gene: 7. CDR3 length: 13 amino acids. The CDR3 loop reads CASSPDRGHEAFF. The CDR3 nucleotides read TGTGCCAGCAGCCCCGACAGGGGCCACGAAGCTTTCTTT. Based on the CDR3 plus reference TRBV7-2 and TRBJ1-1, the full variable domain is GAGVSQSPSNKVTEKGKDVELRCDPISGHTALYWYRQSLGQGLEFLIYFQGNSAPDKSGLPSDRFSAERTGGSVSTLTIQRTQQEDSAVYLCASSPDRGHEAFFGQGTRLTVV.

There are a few counts of this clonotype. The chain links TRBV6-4 to TRBJ1-2; 7 bases match TRBD1. Germline CDR1 and CDR2: MRHNA and SNTAGT. The CDR3 extends over 14 amino acids. V was clipped by 2 bases and J by 7 bases; unmatched bases: 7. As DNA, the CDR3 is TGTGCCAGCAGTGACCCCGGACAGGCTGGTGGCTACACCTTC. Translated, it gives CASSDPGQAGGYTF.

This clonotype showed up just a few times. The CDR3 protein is CASIGTGRRDTEAFF. CDR3 sequence (DNA): TGTGCCAGCATCGGAACAGGGAGAAGGGACACTGAAGCTTTCTTT. This chain connects TRBV12-3 or TRBV12-4 to TRBJ1-1; the D gene is possibly TRBD1 (6 bases). Trimming cost V 7 bases and J 3 bases, with 18 bases left between them. This CDR3 is 15 amino acids long.

The chain is built from TRBV2 and TRBJ2-2, with 8 bases fitting TRBD2. This CDR3 contains 15 residues. V gave up 8 bases and J gave up 4 bases; unmatched junction bases: 9. Germline CDR1 and CDR2: SNHLY and FYNNEI. Written as DNA, the CDR3 is TGTGCCAGCTGCTGGCTAGCGGGTGGCACCGGGGAGCTGTTTTTT. This translates into CASCWLAGGTGELFF.

The gene calls are TRBV20-1 and TRBJ2-7; 10 bases line up with TRBD2. J was trimmed by 2 bases and V by 4 bases; bases with no gene match: 8. The CDR3 consists of 15 residues. CDR1 and CDR2 (germline): DFQATT, SNEGSKA (reference sequence). Here the CDR3 DNA reads TGCAGTGCTATTGACCTAAGCGGGAGGGCCTACGAGCAGTACTTC. It is translated as CSAIDLSGRAYEQYF.

In its sample, this clonotype was seen many times. The V call is TRBV15, the J call TRBJ2-7; 8 bases agree with TRBD2. The J segment lost 2 bases and the V segment lost 4 bases, leaving 4 bases of the junction unmatched. The germline V gene encodes CDR1 LNHNV and CDR2 YYDKDF (reference sequence). This CDR3 is built from 14 residues. CDR3 bases: TGTGCCACCAGCACCGGGGGGGGGACCTACGAGCAGTACTTC. This sequence encodes CATSTGGGTYEQYF.

A word on this clonotype: Since a much larger clone is just one base distant, this may be a read error. The gene calls are TRBV2 and TRBJ1-1, with 7 nucleotides matching TRBD1. There are 12 residues in the CDR3. Germline loops: CDR1 SNHLY, CDR2 FYNNEI. The chain's CDR3 is CAISDTGVEAFF. CDR3 nucleotides: TGTGCCATCAGTGACACAGGGGTTGAAGCTTTCTTT.

The rearrangement uses TRBV5-1 and TRBJ2-5, with 11 bases identical to TRBD2. Trimming at V came to 5 bases and at J to 4 bases, leaving 10 bases not matched to a gene. Per the germline V gene, CDR1 is SGHRS and CDR2 is YFSETQ. This CDR3 is 16 amino acids long. The CDR3 region is CASRPIAGGPGETQYF. As DNA, the CDR3 is TGCGCCAGCAGACCGATAGCGGGAGGGCCGGGAGAGACCCAGTACTTC.

The J gene is TRBJ2-3, the V gene TRBV25-1; 11 bases match TRBD1. Unmatched junction bases numbered 7, after V lost 5 bases and J lost 3 bases. The CDR3 sequence is 16 residues long. Germline V gives CDR1 MGHDK, CDR2 SYGVNS. CDR3 nucleotide sequence: TGTGCCAGCAGTCGACGAGGGACAGGGGGAACAGATACGCAGTATTTT. Its translation: CASSRRGTGGTDTQYF.